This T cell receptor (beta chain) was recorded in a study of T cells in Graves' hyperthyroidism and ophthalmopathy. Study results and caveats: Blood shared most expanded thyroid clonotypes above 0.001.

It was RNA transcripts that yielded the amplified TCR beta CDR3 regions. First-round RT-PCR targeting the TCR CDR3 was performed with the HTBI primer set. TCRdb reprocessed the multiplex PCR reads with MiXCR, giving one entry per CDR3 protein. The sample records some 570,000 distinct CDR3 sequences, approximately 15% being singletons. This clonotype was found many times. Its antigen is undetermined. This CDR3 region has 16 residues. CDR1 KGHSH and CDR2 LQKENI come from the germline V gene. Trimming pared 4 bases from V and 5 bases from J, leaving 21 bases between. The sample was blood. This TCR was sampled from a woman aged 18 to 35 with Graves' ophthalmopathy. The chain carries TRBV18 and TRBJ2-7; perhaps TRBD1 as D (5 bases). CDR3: CASSLLTRSEGDEQYF. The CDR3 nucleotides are TGTGCCAGCTCACTTCTGACCCGGTCCGAAGGGGACGAGCAGTACTTC.